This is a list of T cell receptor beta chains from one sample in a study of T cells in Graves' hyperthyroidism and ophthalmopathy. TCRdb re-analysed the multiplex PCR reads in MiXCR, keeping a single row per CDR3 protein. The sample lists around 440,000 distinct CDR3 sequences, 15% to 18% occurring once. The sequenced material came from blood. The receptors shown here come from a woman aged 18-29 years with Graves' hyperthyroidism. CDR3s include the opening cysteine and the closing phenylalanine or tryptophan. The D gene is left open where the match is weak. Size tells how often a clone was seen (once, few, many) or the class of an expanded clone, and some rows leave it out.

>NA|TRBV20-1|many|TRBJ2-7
TGCAGTGCCATCCCAAGCGGAACCTACGAGCAGTACTTC
CSAIPSGTYEQYF
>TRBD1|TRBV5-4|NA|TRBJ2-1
TGTGCCAGCAGCCGAACCGGACAGGCCGACAATGAGCAGTTCTTC
CASSRTGQADNEQFF
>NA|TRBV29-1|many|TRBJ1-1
TGCAGCATCCTGGGCAGGGGCAGTTGGTATGAGAACACTGAAGCTTTCTTT
CSILGRGSWYENTEAFF
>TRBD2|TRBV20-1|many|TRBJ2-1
TGCAGTGCTAGAAGGCGGACTAGCGGGAGAGGACAGGACAATGAGCAGTTCTTC
CSARRRTSGRGQDNEQFF
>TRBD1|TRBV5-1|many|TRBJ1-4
TGCGCCAGCAGCTTTGCGCCGGGACAGGCTAATGAAAAACTGTTTTTT
CASSFAPGQANEKLFF
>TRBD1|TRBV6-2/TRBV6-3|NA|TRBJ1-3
TGTGCCAGCACATGGAGGACAGGTTCTGGAAACACCATATATTTT
CASTWRTGSGNTIYF
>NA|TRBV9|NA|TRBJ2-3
TGTGCCAGCAGCTCAGACGGCGGGCGTAGCACAGATACGCAGTATTTT
CASSSDGGRSTDTQYF
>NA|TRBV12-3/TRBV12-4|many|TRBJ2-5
TGTGCCAGCAGTCCCCCCGGGGGTGAGACCCAGTACTTC
CASSPPGGETQYF
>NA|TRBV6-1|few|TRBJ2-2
TGTGCCAGCGAGGGGCGGAAGAGGGGCACCGGGGAGCTGTTTTTT
CASEGRKRGTGELFF
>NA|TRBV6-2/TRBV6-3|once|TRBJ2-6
TGTGCCAGCACCCAGTCTGCTGGGGCCAACGTCCTGACTTTC
CASTQSAGANVLTF
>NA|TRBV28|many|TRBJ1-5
TGTGCCAGCAGTCGCGGGGCCCGGGGCAATCAGCCCCAGCATTTT
CASSRGARGNQPQHF
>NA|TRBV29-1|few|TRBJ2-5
TGCAGCGTCCGCCCGAAAGAGACCCAGTACTTC
CSVRPKETQYF
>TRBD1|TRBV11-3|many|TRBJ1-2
TGTGCCAGCAGCCCGACAGGGCTACAAACTAACTATGGCTACACCTTC
CASSPTGLQTNYGYTF
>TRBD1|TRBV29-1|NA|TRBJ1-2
TGCAGCGTGGGCCCCCCGGACAGGGCTACCTATGGCTACACCTTC
CSVGPPDRATYGYTF
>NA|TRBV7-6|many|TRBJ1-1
TGTGCCAGCAGCTTAGTAGGACCTTTGAACACTGAAGCTTTCTTT
CASSLVGPLNTEAFF
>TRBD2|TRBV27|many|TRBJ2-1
TGTGCCAGCAGACAAGGGACTAGCGAAACCTACAATGAGCAGTTCTTC
CASRQGTSETYNEQFF
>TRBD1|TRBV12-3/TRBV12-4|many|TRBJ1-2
TGTGCCAGCAGTTTAGGCCGGACAGGAGATTATGGCTACACCTTC
CASSLGRTGDYGYTF
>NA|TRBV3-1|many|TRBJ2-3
TGTGCCAGCAGCCAAGATTTCCCCAGGGGTAGCACAGATACGCAGTATTTT
CASSQDFPRGSTDTQYF
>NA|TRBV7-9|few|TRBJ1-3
TGTGCCAGCAGCTTATGGGACGGGACCTCTGGAAACACCATATATTTT
CASSLWDGTSGNTIYF
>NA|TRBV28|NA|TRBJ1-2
TGTGCCAGCACCCCGGCAGGCGAAGCCCACTATGGCTACACCTTC
CASTPAGEAHYGYTF
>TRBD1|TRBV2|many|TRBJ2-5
TGTGCCAGCAGTGAAGCGCTTCGGACAGGGGAACGGACCCAGTACTTC
CASSEALRTGERTQYF
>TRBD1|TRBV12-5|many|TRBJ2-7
TGTGCTAGTGGGCCACCGGGACAGGGACCTTTCGAGCAGTACTTC
CASGPPGQGPFEQYF
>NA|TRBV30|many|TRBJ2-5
TGTGCCTGGAGGATCCGATCTGGGTCGGGGACCCAGTACTTC
CAWRIRSGSGTQYF
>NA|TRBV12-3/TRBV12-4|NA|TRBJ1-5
TGTGCCAGCAGTTTACCAGGCGTGAGCAATCAGCCCCAGCATTTT
CASSLPGVSNQPQHF
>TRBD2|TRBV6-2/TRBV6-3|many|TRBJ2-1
TGTGCCAGCAGTTTCTCCCGACTAGCGGGGGGCTCCTACAATGAGCAGTTCTTC
CASSFSRLAGGSYNEQFF
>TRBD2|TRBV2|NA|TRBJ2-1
TGTGCCAGCCGACTAGCGGGGGCCTCCTACAATGAGCAGTTCTTC
CASRLAGASYNEQFF
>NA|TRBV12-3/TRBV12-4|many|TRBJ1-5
TGTGCCAGCAGTCTACGACCGTGGGGTCAGCCCCAGCATTTT
CASSLRPWGQPQHF